The clone carrying this T cell receptor (beta chain) came up many times. The data originate from a study of T cells in Graves' hyperthyroidism and ophthalmopathy. Amplification of TCR beta CDR3 regions was performed using RNA transcripts as template. With the HTBI primer set, the TCR CDR3 went through a first round of RT-PCR. TCRdb reprocessed the multiplex PCR reads via MiXCR and lists one record per CDR3 protein. The repertoire holds approximately 270,000 distinct CDR3 sequences, with approximately 15% as singletons. Clinical symptoms, serum thyroxine and TRAb, thyroid ultrasound and orbital computed tomography together formed the diagnostic basis. Sequencing input: blood. This TCR came from a woman aged 40 to 49 with Graves' hyperthyroidism that later progressed to Graves' ophthalmopathy.

The CDR3 bases are TGCAGTGCTAGTGATTCGGCGATCCGGGACAGAGTTTTCATGAACACTGAAGCTTTCTTT. Translating gives CSASDSAIRDRVFMNTEAFF. V gene TRBV20-1 combines with J gene TRBJ1-1; 7 bases match TRBD1. Germline V gives CDR1 DFQATT, CDR2 SNEGSKA (reference sequence). CDR3 length: 20 residues. V lost 3 bases and J lost 0; bases outside the gene matches: 22.